This TCR beta chain was observed in a study of post-analysis software for immune sequencing data. Across the study: The courses of disease that were included comprised relapsing-remitting, secondary progressive and progressive-relapsing multiple sclerosis. Findings of the study overall: Relative to controls, patients had five TRBV segments at higher frequency, with TRBV5-6, TRBV5-1 and TRBV20-1 among these. When the samples were clustered directly with F measure, those that had been prepared in the same batch showed strong co-clustering. Controls showed significantly higher normalized Chao1 diversity than did multiple sclerosis patients.

The germline V gene encodes CDR1 MNHNY and CDR2 SVGAGI (reference sequence). The junction had 4 bases not matched to a gene; V was cut back by 0 bases and J by 2 bases. The CDR3 contains 17 residues. Concerning this clonotype: The target antigen is unknown.

Built from TCR beta cDNA, the libraries had unique molecular identifiers in them. Hundreds of thousands of cDNA molecules were obtained from about 0.98 to 11 million T cells. TCRdb re-derived calls from the PCR reads in MiXCR, one entry per CDR3 protein. Counted here are about half a million distinct CDR3 sequences, less than 45% occurring once; the ten biggest clones make up around 10%. The sample was blood. The receptor's source is a girl aged 5-17 years with multiple sclerosis. V usage is TRBV6-6 and J usage is TRBJ2-7; 13 positions match TRBD2. The CDR3: CASSYSRGLAGTYEQYF. The CDR3 coding sequence is TGTGCCAGCAGTTACTCTCGGGGACTAGCGGGGACCTACGAGCAGTACTTC.